This T cell receptor beta chain was identified during a study of blood T cell repertoires in COVID-19. Assignments of participants to cohorts depended upon their own reported clinical history. This CDR3 comprises 14 residues. V trimming: 2 bases; J trimming: 5 bases; junction bases outside the gene matches: 4. Germline CDR1 MNHEY, CDR2 SVGAGI. TCRdb's table, derived via immunoSEQ multiplex PCR, lists solely in-frame clones and lacks some. The sample holds fewer than 400,000 clones, more than 75% seen once. The TCR sequence derives from a man aged 30 to 45 who had recovered from COVID-19. J is TRBJ2-5 and V is TRBV6-5; TRBD1 matches 8 bases. Input material: PBMCs or T cells enriched from blood (not recorded which). The CDR3 is CASSYGQGGETQYF. The CDR3 DNA sequence: TGTGCCAGCAGTTACGGACAGGGTGGGGAGACCCAGTACTTC.